A single sample is the source of the 21 T cell receptor beta chains below, sequenced in a study of lymphopenia after photon versus proton radiotherapy. The data were produced by immunoSEQ multiplex PCR, yet TCRdb's version contains in-frame clones alone and is incomplete. The sample records about 7,500 clones, about 85% being singletons. The material was peripheral blood, obtained from a patient treated with photon-based radiotherapy. These TCRs come from a woman aged 70-85 years with pancreatic cancer.

The rearrangement uses TRBV18 and TRBJ2-1; TRBD1 aligns across 8 bases. Germline CDR1 KGHSH, CDR2 LQKENI. Losses at the gene ends were 4 bases for V and 0 bases for J; bases not matched to a gene: 20. The CDR3 is made up of 21 amino acids. As DNA, the CDR3 is TGTGCCAGCTCACTGGAGTCTGCGAGACAGGGGTCCCGAAGCTCCTACAATGAGCAGTTCTTC. It encodes CASSLESARQGSRSSYNEQFF.

The chain combines TRBV5-5 with TRBJ2-3, with a possible D match to TRBD2 (6 bases). CDR1 and CDR2 from the germline V gene are SGHKS and YYEKEE (reference sequence). V was shortened by 0 bases and J by 9 bases, with 11 bases between the two germline ends. This CDR3 contains 13 residues. CDR3 sequence: CASSLEVAGTQYF. The CDR3 DNA follows: TGTGCCAGCAGCTTGGAGGTTGCGGGGACGCAGTATTTT. Together with reference TRBV5-5 and TRBJ2-3, the CDR3 gives the full variable domain: DAGVTQSPTHLIKTRGQQVTLRCSPISGHKSVSWYQQVLGQGPQFIFQYYEKEERGRGNFPDRFSARQFPNYSSELNVNALLLGDSALYLCASSLEVAGTQYFGPGTRLTVL.

The rearrangement joins TRBV28 to TRBJ2-2; D gene uncertain. V lost 4 bases and J lost 1, with 4 bases in between. The CDR3 length is 13 residues. The germline V gene has CDR1 MDHEN and CDR2 SYDVKM. CDR3 in amino acids: CASSSLNTGELFF. The CDR3 coding sequence is TGTGCCAGCAGTTCCTTGAACACCGGGGAGCTGTTTTTT.

This clone was found a few times. This chain connects TRBV30 to TRBJ1-1, with D possibly TRBD1 on 6 matching bases. V was pared by 5 bases and J by 1 base, with 11 bases between. This CDR3 contains 13 residues. From germline, CDR1 is GTSNPN and CDR2 SVGIG (reference sequence). The CDR3 nucleotides are TGTGCCTGGCACAGGGTCGGGAACACTGAAGCTTTCTTT. Residues: CAWHRVGNTEAFF.

This sequence joins TRBV6-6 and TRBJ2-5; 7 nucleotides agree with TRBD2. CDR3 length: 16 residues. In germline, CDR1 is MNHNY, CDR2 SVGAGI (reference sequence). V dropped 2 bases and J dropped 3; count of bases not matched to a gene: 9. The CDR3 DNA sequence: TGTGCCAGCAGTTACATGGGGGAGGGACTAAAAGAGACCCAGTACTTC. Protein sequence: CASSYMGEGLKETQYF.

This clone was observed a single time. This sequence joins TRBV21-1 and TRBJ1-6. TRBV21-1 is a pseudogene. This CDR3 spans 17 amino acids. This CDR3 is CASSKPPCRDPFSPLHF. The CDR3, as DNA: TGTGCCAGCAGCAAACCTCCCTGCAGGGACCCTTTTTCACCCCTCCACTTT.

This clone was recorded only once. The CDR3, as DNA: TGTGCCAGCAGTTACTCGAATCCAGGGTTGAACACTGAAGCTTTCTTT. Protein sequence: CASSYSNPGLNTEAFF. The chain joins TRBV6-6 to TRBJ1-1, with D perhaps TRBD1 (5 bases). V lost 0 bases, J lost 0 bases, and 11 bases lay in between. The CDR3 length is 16 residues. Germline loops: CDR1 MNHNY, CDR2 SVGAGI (reference sequence).

The chain links TRBV30 to TRBJ2-7; TRBD2 aligns across 10 bases. This CDR3 spans 15 amino acids. The ends lost 5 bases at V and 3 bases at J; junction bases unmatched: 10. Germline values: CDR1 GTSNPN, CDR2 SVGIG (reference sequence). DNA for the CDR3: TGTGCCTGGGAAGGGGGTAGCGGGAGGCTCTACGAGCAGTACTTC. Its translation is CAWEGGSGRLYEQYF.

V and J are TRBV6-4 and TRBJ2-2; TRBD1 is a possible D gene (5 bases). With 4 bases removed from V and 0 bases from J, the gap between germline ends came to 6 bases. The germline V gene has CDR1 MRHNA and CDR2 SNTAGT. The CDR3 runs 14 residues. The CDR3 region is CASSVQANTGELFF. The CDR3 DNA reads as TGTGCCAGCAGTGTACAGGCGAACACCGGGGAGCTGTTTTTT.

The chain uses TRBV28 and TRBJ2-7; 10 bases map to TRBD2. CDR1 and CDR2 from the germline V gene are MDHEN and SYDVKM. Trimming removed 8 bases from V and 2 bases from J; junction bases left unmatched: 9. This CDR3 comprises 15 residues. The CDR3 sequence: CASGAPSGGTYEQYF. The DNA for the CDR3 is TGTGCCAGCGGGGCCCCTAGCGGGGGAACCTACGAGCAGTACTTC.

The chain employs TRBV29-1 and TRBJ1-2; tentatively, D is TRBD1 (6 bases). Germline V CDR1 and CDR2: SQVTM, ANQGSEA. There are 13 residues in the CDR3. V was shortened by 1 base and J by 4 bases, with 10 bases between the two germline ends. CDR3: CSVEGLTGYGYTF. CDR3 nucleotides: TGCAGCGTTGAAGGGTTGACAGGCTATGGCTACACCTTC.

V is TRBV18 and J is TRBJ2-1; 7 bases align to TRBD2. The CDR3 has 12 amino acids. CDR1 and CDR2 (germline): KGHSH, LQKENI. Losses at the gene ends were 2 bases for V and 10 bases for J; bases not matched to a gene: 2. CDR3 sequence (DNA): TGTGCCAGCTCACCAAGGGAGGGAGAGCAGTTCTTC. Its protein is CASSPREGEQFF.

The CDR3 region is CASSPTSGRVGSYEQYF. In DNA, the CDR3 is TGTGCCAGCAGCCCGACTAGCGGGAGGGTGGGGTCCTACGAGCAGTACTTC. The genes are TRBV5-4 and TRBJ2-7, with 14 bases that match TRBD2. Germline CDR1 SGHNT, CDR2 YYREEE (reference sequence). CDR3 size: 17 residues. Germline trimming cut 4 bases from V and 1 base from J; bases unmatched to any gene: 7. The full variable domain, with the rest looked up from reference TRBV5-4 and TRBJ2-7, is ETGVTQSPTHLIKTRGQQVTLRCSSQSGHNTVSWYQQALGQGPQFIFQYYREEENGRGNFPPRFSGLQFPNYSSELNVNALELDDSALYLCASSPTSGRVGSYEQYFGPGTRLTVT.

This chain connects TRBV7-3 to TRBJ2-5, with 8 bases fitting TRBD1. V trimming: 0 bases; J trimming: 5 bases; junction bases outside the gene matches: 5. Germline assignment: CDR1 SGHTA and CDR2 FQGTGA. CDR3 length: 15 amino acids. The CDR3 sequence: CASSLTPGGGETQYF. CDR3 DNA: TGTGCCAGCAGCTTAACTCCAGGGGGCGGTGAGACCCAGTACTTC.

The CDR3 is CATSRDYRSPEAFF. CDR3 in DNA: TGTGCCACCAGCAGAGATTACAGGAGCCCTGAAGCTTTCTTT. This chain uses TRBV15 with TRBJ1-1; possibly TRBD1 for D (5 bases). Germline CDR1 is LNHNV and CDR2 is YYDKDF (reference sequence). Trimming left V 0 bases short and J 6 bases short, with 11 bases between. CDR3 length: 14 amino acids.

This chain connects TRBV6-1 to TRBJ2-5, with TRBD2 matching 15 bases. CDR3 length: 18 residues. The V gene end was trimmed by 2 bases and the J gene end by 4 bases; junction bases not matched to a gene: 8. Germline lookup yields CDR1 MNHNS and CDR2 SASEGT. CDR3 sequence (DNA): TGTGCCAGCAGTGAAAACTCGGGACTAGCGGGAGGAGGAGAGACCCAGTACTTC. Protein product: CASSENSGLAGGGETQYF.

The chain has TRBV5-5 and TRBJ2-7; 10 nucleotides agree with TRBD2. The CDR3 length is 16 residues. The V segment lost 0 bases and the J segment 0 bases; nucleotides outside the gene matches: 3. Germline values: CDR1 SGHKS, CDR2 YYEKEE (reference sequence). CDR3 loop: CASSLDGLADSYEQYF. The CDR3 bases are TGTGCCAGCAGCTTGGATGGACTAGCGGACTCCTACGAGCAGTACTTC.

A single count supports this clone. V is TRBV5-1 and J is TRBJ2-1, with D perhaps assigned TRBD1 or TRBD2 (5 bases each). The CDR3 sequence is 14 residues long. Germline-derived CDR1 and CDR2 are SGHRS and YFSETQ. Trimming removed 0 bases from V and 1 base from J, with 5 bases in between. The DNA of the CDR3 is TGCGCCAGCAGCTTGGGGGGGTCCTACAATGAGCAGTTCTTC. Its translation: CASSLGGSYNEQFF.

This clone was seen more than once but under ten times. The chain couples TRBV28 to TRBJ2-7; perhaps TRBD2 as D (6 bases). CDR1 and CDR2 (germline): MDHEN, SYDVKM. Trimming pared 10 bases from V and 2 bases from J, leaving 15 bases between. The CDR3 runs 13 residues. The CDR3 bases are TGTGCCACCCCGGGAGAAGGCGCCTACGAGCAGTACTTC. This gives the protein CATPGEGAYEQYF.

V gene TRBV28 combines with J gene TRBJ2-3; TRBD2 matches at 7 bases. Trimming cost V 5 bases and J 8 bases; bases outside gene matches: 10. The CDR3 is made up of 14 amino acids. Germline CDR1 MDHEN, CDR2 SYDVKM. The CDR3 reads CASSRDVQRGTQYF. DNA of the CDR3: TGTGCCAGCAGTCGCGACGTGCAGCGGGGTACGCAGTATTTT.

This chain uses TRBV19 with TRBJ2-3; TRBD1 matches 9 bases. The CDR3 has 15 amino acids. J gave up 6 bases and V 6 bases, and 10 bases lay outside the gene matches. CDR1 and CDR2 (germline): LNHDA, SQIVND (reference sequence). DNA for the CDR3: TGTGCCAGTAGGAACCGGGACAGGGTTGGGGATACGCAGTATTTT. Translating gives CASRNRDRVGDTQYF.